The 7 T cell receptor beta chains given below trace back to one sample, sequenced in a study of shared T cell receptors in the human thymus. The data were produced by immunoSEQ multiplex PCR, yet TCRdb's version contains in-frame clones alone and is incomplete. Among 700,000 or so clones, 75% to 90% were seen once, and the ten largest hold over 0.008%. These data also formed part of another study, on human thymus T cells.

Sample: thymocytes. The receptor source for this set is a girl under three years old with a congenital heart defect.

In this sample, this clone turned up a few times. The chain employs TRBV6-5 and TRBJ1-3; unclear D gene. Trimming pared 2 bases from V and 4 bases from J, leaving 15 bases between. This CDR3 has 16 amino acids. Germline values: CDR1 MNHEY, CDR2 SVGAGI. The CDR3 here is CASSYGPTESGNTIYF. CDR3 bases: TGTGCCAGCAGTTACGGCCCCACAGAATCCGGAAACACCATATATTTT.

This chain joins TRBV7-3 and TRBJ2-5, with 7 nucleotides matching TRBD1. V trimming: 10 bases; J trimming: 3 bases; junction bases outside the gene matches: 8. The length of the CDR3 is 13 residues. The germline gives CDR1 SGHTA, CDR2 FQGTGA. The CDR3 DNA follows: TGTGCCATACGACAGGGCGACGAAGAGACCCAGTACTTC. It yields the protein CAIRQGDEETQYF.

The chain combines TRBV7-9 with TRBJ1-5; D uncertain. V gave up 4 bases and J gave up 0 bases, with 10 bases separating them. This CDR3 region has 15 residues. In germline, CDR1 is SEHNR, CDR2 FQNEAQ (reference sequence). DNA of the CDR3: TGTGCCAGCAGCTCGGAGGGAAATAGCAATCAGCCCCAGCATTTT. It is translated as CASSSEGNSNQPQHF.

This clone occurred once. The gene calls are TRBV6-1 and TRBJ1-2, with D possibly TRBD1 on 6 matching bases. Germline CDR1 MNHNS, CDR2 SASEGT. V lost 6 bases and J 4 bases, leaving 18 bases between the germline ends. The CDR3 is made up of 15 amino acids. Here the CDR3 reads CASRNTTGTPYGYTF. DNA for the CDR3: TGTGCCAGCAGAAACACTACCGGGACACCCTATGGCTACACCTTC.

CDR3 coding DNA: TGTGCCAGCAGCCGCTTCCCGTTACTAGCGGGGTCATACAATGAGCAGTTCTTC. It codes for CASSRFPLLAGSYNEQFF. The chain has TRBV7-8 and TRBJ2-1; TRBD2 matches at 10 bases. Germline V CDR1 and CDR2: SGHVS, FQNEAQ. V lost 5 bases to trimming and J lost 4 bases; unmatched junction nucleotides: 14. The CDR3 has 18 amino acids.

The CDR3 DNA follows: TGTGCCAGCAGCGTAGAATGGGCAGGTTCCTCTGGAAACACCATATATTTT. Its protein product is CASSVEWAGSSGNTIYF. The J gene is TRBJ1-3, the V gene TRBV9; D uncertain. This CDR3 spans 17 amino acids. Germline V gene sequence: CDR1 SGDLS, CDR2 YYNGEE. V was pared by 0 bases and J by 0 bases, with 13 bases between.

This chain connects TRBV5-6 to TRBJ1-1; D remains ambiguous. Germline values: CDR1 SGHDT, CDR2 YYEEEE. The CDR3 is 15 amino acids. Trimming cost V 1 base and J 5 bases, with 15 bases left between them. This CDR3 is CASSLRPMRWTEAFF. DNA for the CDR3: TGTGCCAGCAGCTTGCGGCCAATGAGGTGGACTGAAGCTTTCTTT.